The rows below give T cell receptor beta chains drawn from one sample of a study of blood T cell repertoires in COVID-19. Generated by immunoSEQ multiplex PCR, the TCRdb table keeps only in-frame clones and is missing some. The repertoire holds about 63,000 clones, 79% seen once, with around 32% in the top ten. The sequencing sample was made of peripheral blood. The receptor set was obtained from a human donor in a cohort sampled during active COVID-19. The CDR3 runs from the conserved cysteine through the conserved F or W. D genes are given only for firm matches. Expanded clones get a size class; other rows say once, few or many, or leave the size out.

>TRBJ1-1|TRBV29-1|.|.
CSVGRSVGVATEAFF
TGCAGCGTTGGTAGGTCCGTGGGCGTGGCCACTGAAGCTTTCTTT
>TRBJ1-6|TRBV12-3/TRBV12-4|.|few
CASRGLDSPLHF
TGTGCCAGCAGGGGGCTGGATTCACCCCTCCACTTT
>TRBJ1-3|TRBV30|.|.
CAWSEQALGNTIYF
TGTGCCTGGAGTGAACAGGCCCTCGGAAACACCATATATTTT
>TRBJ2-7|TRBV7-3|TRBD2|.
CASSLSGRRLAEGPYEQYF
TGTGCCAGCAGCTTAAGCGGTAGACGGCTAGCGGAGGGACCCTACGAGCAGTACTTC
>TRBJ2-1|TRBV10-3|TRBD2|.
CAISEGSSGRAGHEQFF
TGTGCCATCAGTGAGGGAAGTAGCGGGAGGGCCGGGCATGAGCAGTTCTTC
>TRBJ2-2|TRBV28|.|few
CASSQYRVDGELFF
TGTGCCAGCAGTCAATACAGGGTTGACGGGGAGCTGTTTTTT
>TRBJ1-1|TRBV27|.|.
CASSFRAGKYTEAFF
TGTGCCAGCAGTTTTAGGGCAGGGAAGTACACTGAAGCTTTCTTT
>TRBJ1-5|TRBV28|.|few
CASRIRDNEYQPQHF
TGTGCCAGCAGGATCCGGGACAACGAGTATCAGCCCCAGCATTTT
>TRBJ2-4|TRBV10-2|.|.
CASTAGTANIQYF
TGCGCCAGCACCGCGGGGACGGCAAACATTCAGTACTTC
>TRBJ2-1|TRBV27|.|.
CASSSRRRSSYNEQFF
TGTGCCAGCAGTTCGCGACGGAGGAGCTCCTACAATGAGCAGTTCTTC
>TRBJ2-7|TRBV10-3|TRBD2|.
CAIRGTSGNPYEQYF
TGTGCCATCAGAGGGACTAGCGGGAACCCCTACGAGCAGTACTTC
>TRBJ2-7|TRBV4-2|.|few
CASSQEREYEQYF
TGTGCCAGCAGCCAAGAGAGGGAGTACGAGCAGTACTTC
>TRBJ2-7|TRBV10-1|TRBD2|few
CASSWTSGYEQYF
TGCGCCAGCAGCTGGACTAGCGGATACGAGCAGTACTTC
>TRBJ2-2|TRBV7-9|.|few
CASSPTLGDSNTGELFF
TGTGCCAGCAGCCCGACGTTGGGGGACTCGAACACCGGGGAGCTGTTTTTT
>TRBJ2-7|TRBV9|.|.
CASSVQVRGYEQYF
TGTGCCAGCAGCGTTCAAGTCAGGGGCTACGAGCAGTACTTC
>TRBJ1-2|TRBV10-3|TRBD1|.
CASGTGLLYGYTF
TGTGCCAGCGGGACAGGGCTACTCTATGGCTACACCTTC
>TRBJ2-1|TRBV3-1/TRBV3-2|TRBD2|once
CASSQFSSGNSYNEQFF
TGTGCCAGCAGCCAATTTAGTAGCGGGAACTCGTACAATGAGCAGTTCTTC
>TRBJ2-7|TRBV6-5|.|.
CASRQQGSYEQYF
TGTGCCAGCAGACAACAGGGTTCCTACGAGCAGTACTTC
>TRBJ2-1|TRBV3-1/TRBV3-2|.|few
CASSQENAGKQFF
TGTGCCAGCAGCCAAGAGAATGCGGGTAAGCAGTTCTTC
>TRBJ2-3|TRBV5-1|TRBD2|.
CASSLLAGDGADTQYF
TGCGCCAGCAGCTTGCTAGCGGGAGATGGGGCAGATACGCAGTATTTT
>TRBJ2-2|TRBV6-4|TRBD1|.
CASRRDSNTGELFF
TGTGCCAGCAGGAGGGACAGTAACACCGGGGAGCTGTTTTTT
>TRBJ1-4|TRBV11-2|.|many
CASTSGKKLFF
TGTGCCAGTACGTCCGGTAAAAAACTGTTTTTT
>TRBJ1-5|TRBV2|TRBD1|.
CASSEDRGLFEPQHF
TGTGCCAGCAGTGAAGACAGGGGGCTGTTTGAGCCCCAGCATTTT
>TRBJ1-2|TRBV6-2/TRBV6-3|TRBD1|.
CASSPRGGSNYGYTF
TGTGCCAGCAGCCCAAGAGGGGGCTCAAACTATGGCTACACCTTC
>TRBJ2-3|TRBV19|TRBD1|.
CASSISTGPQYF
TGTGCCAGTAGTATCTCGACAGGGCCGCAGTATTTT
>TRBJ1-4|TRBV7-9|.|.
CASSQGGEKLFF
TGTGCCAGCAGCCAAGGAGGGGAAAAACTGTTTTTT
>TRBJ1-1|TRBV24-1|.|.
CATSEGAGANTEAFF
TGTGCCACCAGTGAGGGGGCAGGGGCGAACACTGAAGCTTTCTTT
>TRBJ1-1|TRBV6-6|TRBD1|.
CASSTTGQGLNTEAFF
TGTGCCAGCAGTACCACGGGACAGGGGCTGAACACTGAAGCTTTCTTT
>TRBJ2-1|TRBV25-1|TRBD1|few
CASSTGGRYNEQFF
TGTGCCAGCAGTACAGGGGGCCGCTACAATGAGCAGTTCTTC
>TRBJ2-1|TRBV12-5|TRBD2|few
CASGLPGTSFEQFF
TGTGCTAGTGGACTGCCCGGGACTAGCTTTGAGCAGTTCTTC
>TRBJ2-5|TRBV11-3|TRBD2|.
CASSLGGRGETQYF
TGTGCCAGCAGCTTGGGCGGGAGAGGAGAGACCCAGTACTTC
>TRBJ1-6|TRBV20-1|.|.
CSAKERGPLHF
TGCAGTGCTAAGGAGCGGGGACCCCTCCACTTT
>TRBJ2-3|TRBV15|TRBD2|.
CATSRGTSGRTDTQYF
TGTGCCACCAGCAGGGGGACTAGCGGCCGCACAGATACGCAGTATTTT
>TRBJ1-5|TRBV19|.|.
CASSMGPGDGHQPQHF
TGTGCCAGTAGTATGGGTCCAGGGGATGGGCATCAGCCCCAGCATTTT
>TRBJ2-5|TRBV24-1|TRBD1|.
CATRGTGRGETQYF
TGTGCCACCAGGGGGACAGGGAGAGGAGAGACCCAGTACTTC
>TRBJ2-7|TRBV7-2|.|.
CASSPRWGGEYEQYF
TGTGCCAGCAGCCCTCGGTGGGGGGGCGAATACGAGCAGTACTTC
>TRBJ2-1|TRBV27|TRBD2|once
CASSSGTSPYNEQFF
TGTGCCAGCAGTTCCGGGACTAGTCCCTACAATGAGCAGTTCTTC
>TRBJ2-3|TRBV11-2|TRBD2|.
CASSLERGGVDTQYF
TGTGCCAGCAGCTTAGAGCGGGGGGGCGTAGATACGCAGTATTTT
>TRBJ2-3|TRBV14|TRBD2|.
CASSPGLSTDTQYF
TGTGCCAGCAGCCCGGGACTATCTACAGATACGCAGTATTTT
>TRBJ1-5|TRBV6-5|TRBD1|.
CASSSRTGGYQPQHF
TGTGCCAGCAGTTCCCGGACAGGGGGATATCAGCCCCAGCATTTT
>TRBJ1-2|TRBV7-9|.|.
CASSFQGIHYGYTF
TGTGCCAGCAGCTTCCAGGGAATACACTATGGCTACACCTTC
>TRBJ1-6|TRBV28|TRBD1|.
CASSLSGQGDSPLHF
TGTGCCAGCAGTTTATCGGGACAGGGCGATTCACCCCTCCACTTT
>TRBJ2-5|TRBV4-2|TRBD1|.
CASSQGDRGATQYF
TGTGCCAGCAGCCAAGGGGACAGGGGGGCGACCCAGTACTTC
>TRBJ2-7|TRBV19|TRBD1|.
CASSSGQGYEQYF
TGTGCCAGTAGTTCCGGACAGGGTTACGAGCAGTACTTC
>TRBJ2-3|TRBV24-1|TRBD2|.
CATSDPGLAGGYTDTQYF
TGTGCCACCAGTGATCCCGGACTGGCGGGAGGGTACACAGATACGCAGTATTTT